These T cell receptor beta chains were read from a single sample in a study of OX40 agonist ivuxolimab in advanced cancers. Data came from immunoSEQ multiplex PCR; TCRdb stores just in-frame clones and leaves some out. The sample holds some 23,000 clones, 80% to 85% seen once. This material consisted of CD4+ or CD8+ T cells sorted from blood, taken in a trial of the OX40 agonist ivuxolimab. The receptors were gathered from an adult with an advanced solid tumor such as melanoma, head and neck, liver or kidney cancer. The conserved cysteine and the conserved F or W are not part of the CDR3 here. D genes are given only for firm matches.

D gene | V gene | CDR3 protein
. | TRBV6-4 | ASSVKGGEETQY
TRBD1 | TRBV9 | ASSTDRGEVY
. | TRBV9 | ASGGGRSSGNTIY
. | TRBV4-1 | ASSREDSEQPQH
. | TRBV6-5 | ASRDGELF
. | TRBV5-4 | ASSLWGASYGYT
TRBD2 | TRBV7-8 | ASSPFLVPSGGQETQY
. | TRBV6-5 | ASSYQGLVATEAF
. | TRBV27 | ASSPSQGYEQY
TRBD1 | TRBV28 | ASRGQGADEQY
. | TRBV30 | AWSTHEQF
. | TRBV9 | ASGEVGREGEQY
TRBD2 | TRBV9 | ASSVSLAGASGELF
. | TRBV5-5 | ASSSDSNEAF
. | TRBV4-3 | ASSHGTNTGELF
TRBD1 | TRBV28 | ASSLYRTGAYEQY
. | TRBV5-1 | ASRIGNTEAF
TRBD2 | TRBV28 | ASSLVAGGYNSDEQF
. | TRBV5-4 | ASSLPAGQETQY
. | TRBV15 | AIGAPRSDEQY
. | TRBV19 | ATMGETRRLDEQF
. | TRBV7-3 | ASSLGSAEAF
. | TRBV9 | ASSPHMGNQETQY
. | TRBV2 | ASSESDYEQY
TRBD1 | TRBV19 | ASSIWGTESYEQY
. | TRBV2 | ASSTQGASVLTTNEKLF
. | TRBV4-1 | ASSQGGLADNQPQH
. | TRBV7-9 | ASSLIQGPNTEAF
. | TRBV9 | ASSVAPDSYLEAF
TRBD2 | TRBV5-1 | ASGLAGMTQETQY
. | TRBV10-2 | ASSWANEQF
. | TRBV27 | ASSLGPAHNSPLH
TRBD1 | TRBV7-6 | ASSFYSDREETQY
. | TRBV5-1 | ASSVRASLTYEQY
. | TRBV4-1 | ASSQGLRDYEQY
. | TRBV5-4 | ASSFKADPRSDTQY
TRBD2 | TRBV4-2 | ASSQGTSGGAKGEQF
TRBD1 | TRBV6-5 | ASSYPGQGMHEQY
. | TRBV2 | AISRQAGGTEAF
. | TRBV30 | ASKGLPPRDTQY
TRBD2 | TRBV27 | ASSPLLAGASHTQY
. | TRBV7-8 | ASSLALGPAAF
TRBD2 | TRBV10-1 | ASSERLTAGGAYNEQF
TRBD1 | TRBV10-3 | AIWTGSEAF
. | TRBV5-4 | ASSFAQGNDGELF
. | TRBV13 | ASSFSGQLNQPQH
TRBD2 | TRBV27 | ATGGASGSRDTQY
TRBD1 | TRBV5-6 | ASSFLRTGEETQY
. | TRBV30 | AWSPNPGHSNQPQH
. | TRBV5-6 | ASSLGYNGYEQY